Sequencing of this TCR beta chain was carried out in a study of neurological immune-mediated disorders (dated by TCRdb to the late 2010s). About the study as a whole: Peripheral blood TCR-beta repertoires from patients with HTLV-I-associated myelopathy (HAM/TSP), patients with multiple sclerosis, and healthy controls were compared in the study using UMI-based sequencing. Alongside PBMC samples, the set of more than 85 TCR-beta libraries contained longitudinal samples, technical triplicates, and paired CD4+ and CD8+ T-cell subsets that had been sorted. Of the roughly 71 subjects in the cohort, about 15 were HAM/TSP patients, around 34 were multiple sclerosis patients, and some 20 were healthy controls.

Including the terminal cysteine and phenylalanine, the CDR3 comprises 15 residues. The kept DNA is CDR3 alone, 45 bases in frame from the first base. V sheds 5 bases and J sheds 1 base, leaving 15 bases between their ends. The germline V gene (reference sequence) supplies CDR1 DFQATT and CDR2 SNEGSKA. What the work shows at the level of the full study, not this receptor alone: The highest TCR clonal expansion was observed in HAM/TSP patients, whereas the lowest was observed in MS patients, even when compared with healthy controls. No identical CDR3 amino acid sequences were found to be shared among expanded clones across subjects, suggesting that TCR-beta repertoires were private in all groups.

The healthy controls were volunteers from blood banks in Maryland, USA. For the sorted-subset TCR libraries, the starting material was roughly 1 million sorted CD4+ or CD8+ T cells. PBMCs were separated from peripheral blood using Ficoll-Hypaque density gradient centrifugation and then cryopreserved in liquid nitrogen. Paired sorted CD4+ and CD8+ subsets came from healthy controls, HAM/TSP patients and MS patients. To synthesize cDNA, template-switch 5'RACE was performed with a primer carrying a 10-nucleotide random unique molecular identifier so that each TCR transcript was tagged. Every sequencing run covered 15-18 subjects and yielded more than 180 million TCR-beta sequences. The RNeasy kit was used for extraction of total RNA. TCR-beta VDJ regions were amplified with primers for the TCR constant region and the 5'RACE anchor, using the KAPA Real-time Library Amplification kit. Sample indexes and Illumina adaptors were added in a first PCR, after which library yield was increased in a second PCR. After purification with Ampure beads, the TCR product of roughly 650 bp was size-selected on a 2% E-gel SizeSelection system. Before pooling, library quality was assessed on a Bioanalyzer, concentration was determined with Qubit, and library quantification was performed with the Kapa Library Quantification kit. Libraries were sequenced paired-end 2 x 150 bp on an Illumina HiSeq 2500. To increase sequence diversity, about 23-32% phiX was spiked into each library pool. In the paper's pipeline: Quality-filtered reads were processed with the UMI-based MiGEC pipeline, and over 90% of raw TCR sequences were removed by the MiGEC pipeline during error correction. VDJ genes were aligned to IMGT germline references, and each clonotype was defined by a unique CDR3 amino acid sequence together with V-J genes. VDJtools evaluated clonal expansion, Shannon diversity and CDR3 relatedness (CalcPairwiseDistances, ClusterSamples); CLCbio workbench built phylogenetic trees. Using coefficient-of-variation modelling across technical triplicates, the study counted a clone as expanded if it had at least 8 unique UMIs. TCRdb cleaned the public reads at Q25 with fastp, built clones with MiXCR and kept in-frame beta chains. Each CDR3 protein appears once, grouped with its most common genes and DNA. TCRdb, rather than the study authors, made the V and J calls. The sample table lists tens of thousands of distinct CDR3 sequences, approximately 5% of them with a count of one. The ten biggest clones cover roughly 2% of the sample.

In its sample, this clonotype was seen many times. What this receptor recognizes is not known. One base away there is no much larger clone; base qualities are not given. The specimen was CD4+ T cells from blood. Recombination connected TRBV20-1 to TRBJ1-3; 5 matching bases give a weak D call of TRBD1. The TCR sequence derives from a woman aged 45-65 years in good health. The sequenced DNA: TGCAGTGCTTCCCTATCAGGGACGTCTGGAAACACCATATATTTT. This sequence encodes CSASLSGTSGNTIYF.